This TCR beta chain was sequenced in a study of glioma-infiltrating T cells. Regarding the study as a whole: Tissue-blood divergence was below expectation in non-neoplastic patients, above in gliomas.

The CDR3 runs to 17 residues. The ends lost 0 bases at V and 5 bases at J; junction bases unmatched: 10. The germline CDR1 and CDR2 sequences are DFQATT and SNEGSKA (reference sequence). This clonotype was observed at least ten times. Antigen unknown. Amplification of TCR alpha and beta CDR3 regions from RNA used iRepertoire nested multiplex PCR. Input was roughly 85-400 ng of tissue mRNA or PBMC total RNA. TCRdb re-called the multiplex PCR reads through MiXCR, storing one row per CDR3 protein. The sample lists approximately 110,000 distinct CDR3 sequences, more than 20% occurring once. Specimen: glioma tissue, nonneoplastic brain tissue, or PBMCs (not recorded which). The V and J genes are TRBV20-1 and TRBJ2-2; TRBD1 matches at 9 bases. This clonotype originated in a human donor with low-grade glioma or glioblastoma, undergoing nonglioma brain surgery, or in good health (not recorded which). In DNA, the CDR3 is TGCAGTGCTAGAGATCTACAGGGACAGGGCTTGACCGGGGAGCTGTTTTTT. Translation: CSARDLQGQGLTGELFF.